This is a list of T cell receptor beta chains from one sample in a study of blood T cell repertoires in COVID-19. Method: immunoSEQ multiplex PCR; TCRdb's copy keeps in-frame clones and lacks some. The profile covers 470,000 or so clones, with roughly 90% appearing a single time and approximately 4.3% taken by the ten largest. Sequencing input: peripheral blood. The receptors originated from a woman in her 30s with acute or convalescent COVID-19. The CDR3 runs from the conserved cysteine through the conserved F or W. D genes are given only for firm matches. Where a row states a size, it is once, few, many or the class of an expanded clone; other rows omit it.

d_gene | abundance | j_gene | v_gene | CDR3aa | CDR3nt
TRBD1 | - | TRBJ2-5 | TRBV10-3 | CAISEDRAAETQYF | TGTGCCATCAGTGAAGACAGGGCGGCAGAGACCCAGTACTTC
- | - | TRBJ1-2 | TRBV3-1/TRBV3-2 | CASSQHSFYGYTF | TGTGCCAGCAGCCAACACAGCTTCTATGGCTACACCTTC
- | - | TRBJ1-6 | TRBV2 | CASSGGHGPNSPLHF | TGTGCCAGCAGTGGAGGGCACGGACCTAATTCACCCCTCCACTTT
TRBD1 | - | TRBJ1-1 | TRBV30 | CAWSVGDSEAFF | TGTGCCTGGAGTGTAGGGGACAGTGAAGCTTTCTTT
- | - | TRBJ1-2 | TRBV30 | CAWSATEALNYGYTF | TGTGCCTGGAGTGCGACAGAAGCCCTGAACTATGGCTACACCTTC
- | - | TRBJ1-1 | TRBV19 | CATTNSPWGGTEAFF | TGTGCCACCACTAACAGCCCCTGGGGGGGCACTGAAGCTTTCTTT
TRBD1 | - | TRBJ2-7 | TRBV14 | CASSQGQGPYEQYF | TGTGCCAGCAGCCAAGGACAGGGTCCCTACGAGCAGTACTTC
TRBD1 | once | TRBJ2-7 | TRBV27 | CASSFGTGPYEQYF | TGTGCCAGCAGTTTCGGGACAGGACCCTACGAGCAGTACTTC
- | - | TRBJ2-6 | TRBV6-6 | CASSTSGSGANVLTF | TGTGCCAGCAGCACCTCAGGGTCTGGGGCCAACGTCCTGACTTTC
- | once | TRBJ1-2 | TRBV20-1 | CSASQGYGYTF | TGCAGTGCTAGTCAGGGGTATGGCTACACCTTC
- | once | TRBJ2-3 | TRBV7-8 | CASSLEGRGDSDTQYF | TGTGCCAGCAGCTTAGAGGGCAGGGGGGATTCAGATACGCAGTATTTT
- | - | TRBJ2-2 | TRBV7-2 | CASSLLGQDTGELFF | TGTGCCAGCAGCTTACTTGGACAAGACACCGGGGAGCTGTTTTTT
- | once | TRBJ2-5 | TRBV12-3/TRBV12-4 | CASSDSFQETQYF | TGTGCCAGCAGCGACAGTTTTCAAGAGACCCAGTACTTC
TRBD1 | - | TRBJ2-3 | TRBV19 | CASSTHDRGGDTQYF | TGTGCCAGTAGTACCCATGACAGGGGTGGCGATACGCAGTATTTT
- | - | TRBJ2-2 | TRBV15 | CATSRAAARAGELFF | TGTGCCACCAGCAGAGCGGCTGCTCGGGCCGGGGAGCTGTTTTTT
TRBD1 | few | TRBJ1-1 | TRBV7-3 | CASSPRTGQNTEAFF | TGTGCCAGCAGCCCAAGGACAGGGCAGAACACTGAAGCTTTCTTT
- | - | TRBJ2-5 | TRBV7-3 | CASSLVGQAWETQYF | TGTGCCAGCAGCTTAGTCGGACAAGCGTGGGAGACCCAGTACTTC
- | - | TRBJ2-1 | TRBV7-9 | CASSSPRGARSEQFF | TGTGCCAGCAGCTCCCCACGGGGGGCCAGGAGTGAGCAGTTCTTC
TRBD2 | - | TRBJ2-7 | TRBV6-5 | CASTQSLADSYEQYF | TGTGCCAGCACTCAGTCGCTAGCGGACTCCTACGAGCAGTACTTC
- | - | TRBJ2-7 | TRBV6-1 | CASSEIDSSSYEQYF | TGTGCCAGCAGTGAAATAGACAGCAGCTCCTACGAGCAGTACTTC
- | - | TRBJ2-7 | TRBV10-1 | CASSEPGNRWEQYF | TGCGCCAGCAGTGAACCGGGTAATCGTTGGGAGCAGTACTTC
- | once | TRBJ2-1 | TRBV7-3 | CASSLDYRYYNEQFF | TGTGCCAGCAGCTTAGACTACCGATATTACAATGAGCAGTTCTTC